One and the same sample provided the 27 T cell receptor beta chains below, sequenced in a study of blood T cell repertoires in COVID-19. Sequenced by immunoSEQ multiplex PCR; TCRdb stores in-frame clones only, minus some. The data hold 250,000 to 300,000 clones, with 70% to 90% observed a single time. The specimen was peripheral blood. The receptors derive from a woman in her sixties or seventies with acute or convalescent COVID-19.

CDR3 in amino acids: CASSLGLGAGYGYTF. DNA of the CDR3: TGTGCCAGCAGCTTAGGTCTGGGGGCGGGTTATGGCTACACCTTC. V usage is TRBV7-8 and J usage is TRBJ1-2, with D possibly TRBD1 on 6 matching bases. Per the germline V gene, CDR1 is SGHVS and CDR2 is FQNEAQ. V was clipped by 1 base and J by 5 bases, with 14 bases between them. CDR3 size: 15 residues.

The chain links TRBV6-2 or TRBV6-3 to TRBJ2-1, with a weak D call TRBD2 (5 bases). The V and J ends lost 5 bases and 0 bases respectively, with 14 bases between them. CDR1 and CDR2 from the germline V gene are MNHEY and SVGEGT. This CDR3 spans 16 amino acids. DNA of the CDR3: TGTGCCAGCAGTCCCGGGTTTGGAGGCTCCTACAATGAGCAGTTCTTC. Translating gives CASSPGFGGSYNEQFF.

The rearrangement joins TRBV25-1 to TRBJ1-2, with 9 nucleotides matching TRBD1. CDR1 MGHDK and CDR2 SYGVNS come from the germline V gene. The J segment lost 4 bases and the V segment lost 0 bases, leaving 3 bases of the junction unmatched. The CDR3 runs to 15 residues. The CDR3 sequence is CASSEYPDRGYGYTF. CDR3 in DNA: TGTGCCAGCAGTGAATACCCGGACAGGGGCTATGGCTACACCTTC.

The rearrangement uses TRBV6-1 and TRBJ2-2, with unresolved D. This CDR3 is 16 amino acids long. The germline V and J ends were trimmed by 1 base and 4 bases, with 13 bases remaining between them. Per germline, CDR1 MNHNS and CDR2 SASEGT. CDR3: CASSEGDRVGTGELFF. Written as DNA, the CDR3 is TGTGCCAGCAGTGAAGGCGACCGGGTCGGCACCGGGGAGCTGTTTTTT.

The chain links TRBV3-1 (or the pseudogene TRBV3-2) to TRBJ1-2; D unresolved. CDR1 and CDR2 (germline): LGHDT, YNNKEL (reference sequence). This CDR3 spans 13 amino acids. Between the trimmed V and J ends, which lost 0 bases and 7 bases, there was a span of 9 bases. CDR3 nucleotide sequence: TGTGCCAGCAGCCAAGACCACTCTGGTGGCTACACCTTC. It yields the protein CASSQDHSGGYTF.

The count of this clone is one. The rearrangement uses TRBV5-8 and TRBJ1-2; 7 nucleotides align to TRBD1. Germline assignment: CDR1 SGHTS and CDR2 YDEGEE. V dropped 4 bases and J dropped 4; count of bases not matched to a gene: 1. The CDR3 length is 12 residues. CDR3: CASSAGGYGYTF. In nucleotides, the CDR3 is TGTGCCAGCAGCGCAGGGGGCTATGGCTACACCTTC. The full variable domain, with the rest looked up from reference TRBV5-8 and TRBJ1-2, is EAGVTQSPTHLIKTRGQQATLRCSPISGHTSVYWYQQALGLGLQFLLWYDEGEERNRGNFPPRFSGRQFPNYSSELNVNALELEDSALYLCASSAGGYGYTFGSGTRLTVV.

The chain combines TRBV18 with TRBJ1-4; D not resolved. The CDR3 length is 12 residues. V lost 6 bases to trimming and J lost 7 bases, with 9 bases between them. Germline lookup yields CDR1 KGHSH and CDR2 LQKENI. The CDR3 sequence: CASSPGSEKLFF. CDR3 nucleotides: TGTGCCAGCTCCCCTGGGAGTGAAAAACTGTTTTTT.

This sequence joins TRBV3-1 (or the pseudogene TRBV3-2) and TRBJ1-4; D gene uncertain. The germline CDR1 and CDR2 sequences are LGHDT and YNNKEL (reference sequence). The V and J ends lost 4 bases and 7 bases respectively, with 10 bases between them. The CDR3 is 13 residues long. The CDR3 spells CASSPGEGEKLFF. The CDR3 DNA sequence: TGTGCCAGCAGCCCCGGAGAAGGTGAAAAACTGTTTTTT.

V usage is TRBV6-5 and J usage is TRBJ1-1; D gene uncertain. V shed 6 bases and J shed 1 base, with 6 bases lying between them. The CDR3 is 12 amino acids. CDR1 is MNHEY, CDR2 SVGAGI, per germline. The chain's CDR3 is CASRAQNTEAFF. Here the CDR3 DNA reads TGTGCCAGCAGGGCCCAGAACACTGAAGCTTTCTTT.

The V gene is TRBV27, the J gene TRBJ1-2; D may be TRBD1 (5 bases). Between the trimmed V and J ends, which lost 6 bases and 4 bases, there was a span of 18 bases. The CDR3 totals 15 residues. Germline-derived CDR1 and CDR2 are MNHEY and SMNVEV (reference sequence). In DNA form, the CDR3 reads TGTGCCAGCAGGAGGGTCGGGGAGGGGTCCTATGGCTACACCTTC. Translating gives CASRRVGEGSYGYTF.

This chain links TRBV25-1 with TRBJ2-2; D not certain. Trimming removed 5 bases at V and 2 bases at J, with 12 bases between. CDR1 is MGHDK, CDR2 SYGVNS, per germline. The CDR3 runs 15 residues. CDR3 protein: CASSTSHLNTGELFF. The CDR3 DNA reads TGTGCCAGCAGTACCTCCCACTTAAACACCGGGGAGCTGTTTTTT.

This rearrangement joins TRBV7-2 to TRBJ2-7, with D tentatively TRBD1 (5 bases). CDR3 size: 15 residues. Between the trimmed V and J ends, which lost 6 bases and 13 bases, there was a span of 28 bases. Germline-derived CDR1 and CDR2 are SGHTA and FQGNSA. The CDR3 loop is CASSSRPTAPVNFYF. In DNA form, the CDR3 reads TGTGCCAGCAGTTCACGACCGACAGCCCCGGTTAATTTCTACTTC.

This clone was seen a single time. This sample also contains other DNA sequences that code for the same CDR3. V and J are TRBV20-1 and TRBJ1-3; D remains unclear. The CDR3 sequence is 10 residues long. CDR1 is DFQATT, CDR2 SNEGSKA, per germline (reference sequence). V lost 6 bases and J lost 4, with 4 bases in between. CDR3 DNA: TGCAGTGCCGTAGGAAACACCATATATTTT. Encoded protein: CSAVGNTIYF.

The chain links TRBV6-2 or TRBV6-3 to TRBJ1-5; a weak D match, TRBD1 (5 bases). Germline CDR1 reads MNHEY; CDR2 reads SVGEGT. This CDR3 contains 15 residues. V lost 2 bases to trimming and J lost 2 bases, with 10 bases between them. CDR3 residues: CASSYRGRGNQPQHF. The CDR3 coding sequence is TGTGCCAGCAGTTACAGGGGAAGGGGCAATCAGCCCCAGCATTTT.

The chain has TRBV6-6 and TRBJ2-3; 8 bases are a match to TRBD2. With V trimmed by 5 bases and J by 2 bases, 15 bases remained unmatched. The CDR3 contains 18 residues. Germline assignment: CDR1 MNHNY and CDR2 SVGAGI (reference sequence). CDR3 nucleotide sequence: TGTGCCAGCAGTCGGACCCCTCGGGCGGGGGGCCTCACAGATACGCAGTATTTT. As protein: CASSRTPRAGGLTDTQYF.

The chain couples TRBV19 to TRBJ1-3, with 9 bases fitting TRBD1. Germline CDR1 is LNHDA and CDR2 is SQIVND (reference sequence). The CDR3 is made up of 17 amino acids. Losses at the gene ends were 5 bases for V and 0 bases for J; bases not matched to a gene: 8. The CDR3 here is CASSLGQGLLSGNTIYF. As DNA, the CDR3 is TGTGCCAGTAGTTTGGGACAGGGACTCCTCTCTGGAAACACCATATATTTT.

The CDR3 here is CASSQSLTGGRGYTF. Here the CDR3 DNA reads TGTGCCAGCAGCCAATCGTTAACAGGGGGCCGTGGCTACACCTTC. V gene TRBV14 combines with J gene TRBJ1-2, with 9 bases aligning to TRBD1. The CDR3 runs 15 residues. Germline assignment: CDR1 SGHDN and CDR2 FVKESK. Trimming cost V 2 bases and J 7 bases; bases outside gene matches: 8. Complete variable domain (other parts from reference TRBV14 and TRBJ1-2): EAGVTQFPSHSVIEKGQTVTLRCDPISGHDNLYWYRRVMGKEIKFLLHFVKESKQDESGMPNNRFLAERTGGTYSTLKVQPAELEDSGVYFCASSQSLTGGRGYTFGSGTRLTVV.

V and J are TRBV10-1 and TRBJ1-1; 7 bases match TRBD1. Germline lookup yields CDR1 WNHNN and CDR2 SYGVQD (reference sequence). The V gene end was trimmed by 5 bases and the J gene end by 1 base; junction bases not matched to a gene: 7. The length of the CDR3 is 15 residues. The CDR3 DNA is TGCGCCAGCAGTTTCAGACAGGGCGCGAACACTGAAGCTTTCTTT. This sequence encodes CASSFRQGANTEAFF.

V usage is TRBV11-2 and J usage is TRBJ1-5; 7 nucleotides match TRBD1. Germline V gene sequence: CDR1 SGHAT, CDR2 FQNNGV. V gave up 4 bases and J gave up 4 bases; unmatched junction bases: 7. There are 15 residues in the CDR3. DNA of the CDR3: TGTGCCAGCAGCTATACAGGGGCGGGGAATCAGCCCCAGCATTTT. Translating it yields CASSYTGAGNQPQHF.

The chain joins TRBV10-3 to TRBJ2-2; 9 bases fit TRBD2. V lost 6 bases to trimming and J lost 1 base; unmatched junction nucleotides: 6. Germline V CDR1 and CDR2: ENHRY, SYGVKD. The CDR3 spans 16 residues. The CDR3 here is CAIRGTSGRNTGELFF. Written as DNA, the CDR3 is TGTGCCATCAGGGGAACTAGCGGGCGGAACACCGGGGAGCTGTTTTTT.

The V gene is TRBV18, the J gene TRBJ1-2; tentatively, D is TRBD1 (6 bases). Germline CDR1 reads KGHSH; CDR2 reads LQKENI. V was pared by 2 bases and J by 1 base, with 14 bases between. CDR3 size: 16 residues. The CDR3 protein is CASSPDRTAINYGYTF. Written as DNA, the CDR3 is TGTGCCAGCTCACCAGACCGGACAGCGATTAACTATGGCTACACCTTC.

This rearrangement joins TRBV6-6 to TRBJ1-5; D uncertain. Trimming took off 0 bases at V and 2 bases at J, with 8 bases between the two ends. From germline, CDR1 is MNHNY and CDR2 SVGAGI (reference sequence). CDR3 size: 15 residues. CDR3 in DNA: TGTGCCAGCAGTTACTCACCTGCAGGCAATCAGCCCCAGCATTTT. This sequence encodes CASSYSPAGNQPQHF.

V is TRBV6-5 and J is TRBJ1-1, with D unclear. V dropped 0 bases and J dropped 10 bases, with 12 bases sitting between them. The CDR3 covers 13 residues. Germline values: CDR1 MNHEY, CDR2 SVGAGI. In DNA form, the CDR3 reads TGTGCCAGCAGTTACTCGAACTCGGGGTCAGCTTTCTTT. It codes for CASSYSNSGSAFF.

This clone was counted between two and nine times. The rearrangement joins TRBV6-4 to TRBJ1-1; 7 bases line up with TRBD1. V lost 9 bases to trimming and J lost 10 bases; unmatched junction nucleotides: 11. The CDR3 sequence is 12 residues long. The germline CDR1 and CDR2 sequences are MRHNA and SNTAGT. The CDR3 nucleotides are TGTGCCAGGGGACAGCCTTGTCGTCTAGCTTTCTTT. Encoded protein: CARGQPCRLAFF.

The chain joins TRBV3-1 (or the pseudogene TRBV3-2) to TRBJ2-3, with D perhaps matching TRBD1 (7 bases). CDR1 and CDR2 (germline): LGHDT, YNNKEL (reference sequence). The V end lost 7 bases, the J end lost 5 bases, and 16 bases lay between the germline ends. This CDR3 contains 14 residues. The CDR3 loop reads CASKRRGQRDTQYF. CDR3 sequence (DNA): TGTGCCAGCAAACGGAGGGGGCAGAGAGATACGCAGTATTTT.

The CDR3, as DNA: TGCGCCAGCAGCTTTGAAGGACTGAATGAGCAGTTCTTC. Its protein product is CASSFEGLNEQFF. The rearrangement links TRBV5-1 to TRBJ2-1, with a tentative D call TRBD2 (5 bases). The CDR3 length is 13 residues. CDR1 SGHRS and CDR2 YFSETQ come from the germline V gene. V dropped 2 bases and J dropped 7 bases, with 10 bases sitting between them.

This clone was recorded once. The chain joins TRBV2 to TRBJ2-1; D may be TRBD2 (5 bases). V lost 5 bases and J 5 bases, leaving 10 bases between the germline ends. Germline CDR1 and CDR2: SNHLY and FYNNEI. The CDR3 extends over 13 amino acids. In DNA, the CDR3 is TGTGCCAGCAGTCCTCGGCGGGACAATGAGCAGTTCTTC. Translation: CASSPRRDNEQFF.